These 18 T cell receptor beta chains share one sample of origin, sequenced in a study of CD8+ T cells in alopecia areata. The treatment denotes: oral pan-JAK inhibitor, 5-10 mg twice daily. Investigators isolated RNA and reverse transcribed it into cDNA to act as the sequencing template. Assay used: immunoSEQ multiplex PCR; TCRdb lists only in-frame clones, some missing. This sample yields around 140,000 clones, of which about 85% are seen a single time; roughly 13% belongs to the top ten. The sequenced sample was CD8+ T cells sorted from blood, obtained at week 4, from a patient treated with tofacitinib. All receptors come from a human donor with alopecia areata.

The V and J genes are TRBV2 and TRBJ2-1, with 9 bases matching TRBD2. V dropped 0 bases and J dropped 0; count of bases not matched to a gene: 6. CDR3 length: 18 amino acids. CDR1 is SNHLY, CDR2 FYNNEI, per germline. CDR3 sequence reads: CASSEAGLAYSSYNEQFF. The CDR3 DNA reads as TGTGCCAGCAGTGAAGCGGGACTAGCTTATAGCTCCTACAATGAGCAGTTCTTC. Full variable domain (remainder filled in from reference TRBV2 and TRBJ2-1): EPEVTQTPSHQVTQMGQEVILRCVPISNHLYFYWYRQILGQKVEFLVSFYNNEISEKSEIFDDQFSVERPDGSNFTLKIRSTKLEDSAMYFCASSEAGLAYSSYNEQFFGPGTRLTVL.

The sample holds one count of this clone. This chain joins TRBV9 and TRBJ2-1, with D unclear. This CDR3 has 12 residues. V was shortened by 0 bases and J by 7 bases, with 5 bases between the two germline ends. Germline V gives CDR1 SGDLS, CDR2 YYNGEE. The CDR3: CASSVVENEQFF. CDR3 sequence (DNA): TGTGCCAGCAGCGTAGTGGAAAATGAGCAGTTCTTC.

V gene TRBV7-9 combines with J gene TRBJ2-3; the D is unclear. The V gene lost 4 bases and the J gene lost 10 bases, with 15 bases spanning the gap. This CDR3 has 13 residues. Germline CDR1 is SEHNR and CDR2 is FQNEAQ (reference sequence). The DNA of the CDR3 is TGTGCCAGCAGCTCCCCGGGCCTCCGAGCGCAGTATTTT. This translates into CASSSPGLRAQYF.

CDR3 in amino acids: CSVDLQATTDTQYF. The CDR3 region has the DNA TGCAGCGTTGATTTACAGGCTACCACAGATACGCAGTATTTT. The V call is TRBV29-1, the J call TRBJ2-3, with a tentative D call TRBD1 (5 bases). CDR1 and CDR2 from the germline V gene are SQVTM and ANQGSEA. The CDR3 totals 14 residues. Trimming shortened V by 3 bases and J by 2 bases, and 12 bases separated the two germline ends.

To note about this clone: The identical CDR3 is also encoded by other nucleotide sequences in the sample. The chain uses TRBV6-5 and TRBJ2-7, with 8 bases lining up with TRBD1. V was clipped by 3 bases and J by 3 bases; unmatched bases: 1. Per the germline V gene, CDR1 is MNHEY and CDR2 is SVGAGI. The CDR3 is 13 residues long. The CDR3 region is CASSYGTGYEQYF. DNA for the CDR3: TGTGCCAGCAGTTATGGGACAGGCTACGAGCAGTACTTC.

The rearrangement uses TRBV27 and TRBJ2-6; the D is unclear. The CDR3 extends over 14 amino acids. Germline V gene data show CDR1 as MNHEY and CDR2 as SMNVEV (reference sequence). V shed 11 bases and J shed 0 bases, with 11 bases lying between them. The CDR3, as DNA: TGTGCCGTGAAGGGAAGCTCTGGGGCCAACGTCCTGACTTTC. Its translation: CAVKGSSGANVLTF.

This rearrangement joins TRBV6-1 to TRBJ2-7; D not resolved. Per germline, CDR1 MNHNS and CDR2 SASEGT. The CDR3 has 14 residues. Trimming took off 4 bases at V and 3 bases at J, with 13 bases between the two ends. The CDR3, as DNA: TGTGCCAGCAGTGGCAGCCTAAACTACTACGAGCAGTACTTC. Its protein product is CASSGSLNYYEQYF.

The chain recombines TRBV11-2 with TRBJ1-1; D call uncertain. Trimming removed 0 bases from V and 2 bases from J, with 10 bases in between. This CDR3 comprises 15 residues. The germline V gene has CDR1 SGHAT and CDR2 FQNNGV. CDR3 DNA: TGTGCCAGCAGCTTAGATATCCCCCCTAACACTGAAGCTTTCTTT. Translated, it gives CASSLDIPPNTEAFF.

The chain is built from TRBV11-2 and TRBJ1-2, with D hard to call. Trimming removed 5 bases from V and 4 bases from J, with 14 bases in between. CDR1 and CDR2 from the germline V gene are SGHAT and FQNNGV. The CDR3 length is 14 residues. In DNA, the CDR3 is TGTGCCAGCAGCCCGCCCGGGATGGCCTATGGCTACACCTTC. It specifies CASSPPGMAYGYTF.

The chain employs TRBV30 and TRBJ2-7; 9 bases are a match to TRBD1. Germline CDR1 and CDR2: GTSNPN and SVGIG (reference sequence). J lost 6 bases, V lost 5 bases, and 11 bases had no gene match. This CDR3 has 14 residues. The CDR3 reads CAWGTGTGYFEQYF. The CDR3 DNA reads TGTGCCTGGGGCACCGGGACAGGGTATTTCGAGCAGTACTTC.

This clone has just one count. The chain combines TRBV5-1 with TRBJ1-6, with 7 bases lining up with TRBD1. Losses at the gene ends were 3 bases for V and 7 bases for J; bases not matched to a gene: 7. There are 15 residues in the CDR3. Germline V gene sequence: CDR1 SGHRS, CDR2 YFSETQ. The CDR3 DNA is TGCGCCAGCAGCTATGGCGTCAGGGGGAATTCACCCCTCCACTTT. Its protein is CASSYGVRGNSPLHF.

This chain joins TRBV2 and TRBJ2-1, with 8 bases matching TRBD1. The CDR3 spans 11 residues. From germline, CDR1 is SNHLY and CDR2 FYNNEI. With 7 bases clipped from V and 9 bases from J, the junction kept 2 bases outside the gene matches. The CDR3 sequence is CASIDRGEQFF. The CDR3 bases are TGTGCCAGCATTGACAGGGGTGAGCAGTTCTTC.

The V call is TRBV6-6, the J call TRBJ2-3, with 11 bases fitting TRBD2. Germline CDR1 and CDR2: MNHNY and SVGAGI (reference sequence). V lost 7 bases and J lost 1; bases outside the gene matches: 7. The CDR3 covers 16 residues. Here the CDR3 DNA reads TGTGCCAGCAACAACATACTAGCGGGGGGCACAGATACGCAGTATTTT. Protein sequence: CASNNILAGGTDTQYF.

The chain couples TRBV27 to TRBJ2-1; D possibly corresponds to TRBD1 (5 bases). The CDR3 length is 14 residues. Germline assignment: CDR1 MNHEY and CDR2 SMNVEV (reference sequence). V was shortened by 4 bases and J by 3 bases, with 10 bases between the two germline ends. The CDR3 sequence is CASSYDQGYNEQFF. For the CDR3, the DNA is TGTGCCAGCAGTTATGATCAGGGCTACAATGAGCAGTTCTTC.

The chain uses TRBV10-2 and TRBJ1-1; TRBD1 matches 7 bases. The CDR3 has 13 amino acids. V lost 8 bases to trimming and J lost 0 bases; unmatched junction nucleotides: 3. Per the germline V gene, CDR1 is WSHSY and CDR2 is SAAADI. CDR3 in amino acids: CASQGQLNTEAFF. The CDR3 nucleotides are TGCGCCAGCCAGGGACAGTTGAACACTGAAGCTTTCTTT.

The chain links TRBV5-4 to TRBJ2-7; possible D gene TRBD1, 6 bases. Trimming cost V 0 bases and J 5 bases, with 18 bases left between them. This CDR3 is 16 amino acids long. The germline CDR1 and CDR2 sequences are SGHNT and YYREEE (reference sequence). CDR3 DNA: TGTGCCAGCAGCTTGGGGGACACCTCTTTCGGGGACGAGCAGTACTTC. Translating it yields CASSLGDTSFGDEQYF. The complete variable domain, with remaining parts taken from reference TRBV5-4 and TRBJ2-7, reads ETGVTQSPTHLIKTRGQQVTLRCSSQSGHNTVSWYQQALGQGPQFIFQYYREEENGRGNFPPRFSGLQFPNYSSELNVNALELDDSALYLCASSLGDTSFGDEQYFGPGTRLTVT.

This clone was recorded only once. The rearrangement uses TRBV19 and TRBJ1-3; D is unclear. Germline CDR1 and CDR2: LNHDA and SQIVND (reference sequence). This CDR3 comprises 19 residues. V lost 5 bases to trimming and J lost 0 bases, with 23 bases between them. As DNA, the CDR3 is TGTGCCAGTAGTCCTTCGGAATACCTTTCACCTTTCTCTGGAAACACCATATATTTT. As protein: CASSPSEYLSPFSGNTIYF.

Remarks on this clone: The sample holds other DNA sequences that translate to the same CDR3. The chain couples TRBV29-1 to TRBJ2-7, with TRBD1 matching over 7 bases. Trimming removed 6 bases from V and 0 bases from J; junction bases left unmatched: 5. The CDR3 contains 13 residues. The germline V gene has CDR1 SQVTM and CDR2 ANQGSEA. CDR3 nucleotides: TGCAGCGTCCTGACAGGGAGCTCCTACGAGCAGTACTTC. Amino acid sequence: CSVLTGSSYEQYF.